The clone carrying this TCR beta chain has just a few counts. This CDR3 has 15 amino acids. Unmatched junction bases numbered 17, after V lost 7 bases and J lost 10 bases. Per germline, CDR1 MNHEY and CDR2 SVGEGT. Arm-PCR with iRepertoire HTBI primers amplified the CDR3 regions for these TCR beta libraries. One entry per CDR3 protein results from TCRdb running MiXCR on the multiplex PCR reads. Of hundreds of thousands of distinct CDR3 sequences in the sample, about 20% were seen once. This specimen comes from a study of regulatory T cells in long-lasting Graves disease. Time point denoted: persistent/refractory GD, antithyroid drugs over 5 years with positive TRAb. With RNA extracted from PBMCs as input, the TCR library was made. Graves' disease diagnoses used American Thyroid Association guidelines. Blood from the periphery, nine milliliters in all, was drawn into EDTA tubes.

The source was peripheral blood mononuclear cells (PBMCs), collected when the disease was refractory, from a patient treated with antithyroid drugs. The chain is built from TRBV6-2 or TRBV6-3 and TRBJ1-1, with 8 positions matching TRBD1. This clonotype originated in a female donor with Graves disease. In nucleotides, the CDR3 is TGTGCCAGCATCAACCGAGGACAGGGAGTTTCGGGAGCTTTCTTT. Its protein product is CASINRGQGVSGAFF.